Listed below are T cell receptor beta chains from one sample, sequenced in a study of identifying expanded T cells in peripheral blood. Only in-frame clones appear in the TCRdb table, and some are missing; sequencing was by immunoSEQ multiplex PCR. The sample shows tens of thousands of clones, 88% of them seen only once. The sequenced sample consisted of blood. The receptors here all came from a person between 18 and 75 years old in good health. Each CDR3 is given with its conserved first and last residue. The order of the fields is CDR3 protein, CDR3 DNA, D gene, J gene, V gene, clone size. A D gene is named only where the DNA matches it firmly. Some rows mark clone size as missing; the rest say once, few, many or name a class of expanded clone.

CDR3 protein: CASSLGGTGEAFF
CDR3 DNA: TGTGCCAGCAGCTTGGGGGGCACAGGGGAGGCTTTCTTT
D gene: TRBD1
J gene: TRBJ1-1
V gene: TRBV4-2
clone size: NA

CDR3 protein: CASSAGHSQTTNEKLFF
CDR3 DNA: TGTGCCAGCAGCGCAGGGCACAGCCAAACAACTAATGAAAAACTGTTTTTT
D gene: NA
J gene: TRBJ1-4
V gene: TRBV5-4
clone size: NA

CDR3 protein: CASGKESTDTQYF
CDR3 DNA: TGTGCCAGCGGGAAGGAATCCACAGATACGCAGTATTTT
D gene: NA
J gene: TRBJ2-3
V gene: TRBV2
clone size: once

CDR3 protein: CASSLSGGNTEAFF
CDR3 DNA: TGTGCCAGCAGCTTATCTGGGGGGAACACTGAAGCTTTCTTT
D gene: NA
J gene: TRBJ1-1
V gene: TRBV7-3
clone size: few

CDR3 protein: CASSLVGGTNTEAFF
CDR3 DNA: TGTGCCAGCAGCTTAGTGGGCGGAACTAACACTGAAGCTTTCTTT
D gene: NA
J gene: TRBJ1-1
V gene: TRBV7-3
clone size: NA

CDR3 protein: CASSPSSTGDEQFF
CDR3 DNA: TGTGCCAGCAGCCCAAGCTCGACAGGGGATGAGCAGTTCTTC
D gene: TRBD1
J gene: TRBJ2-1
V gene: TRBV9
clone size: NA

CDR3 protein: CAGGRNNQPQHF
CDR3 DNA: TGTGCCGGGGGACGGAACAATCAGCCCCAGCATTTT
D gene: NA
J gene: TRBJ1-5
V gene: TRBV6-1
clone size: NA

CDR3 protein: CASSPRGASGRTDTQYF
CDR3 DNA: TGTGCCAGCAGCCCGCGAGGGGCTAGCGGGAGGACAGATACGCAGTATTTT
D gene: TRBD2
J gene: TRBJ2-3
V gene: TRBV11-1
clone size: NA

CDR3 protein: CASSPPSGGASYNEQFF
CDR3 DNA: TGTGCCAGCAGCCCGCCGAGCGGGGGGGCCTCCTACAATGAGCAGTTCTTC
D gene: TRBD2
J gene: TRBJ2-1
V gene: TRBV7-9
clone size: NA

CDR3 protein: CASTGRSQASEQYF
CDR3 DNA: TGTGCCAGCACCGGACGGTCTCAGGCCTCTGAGCAGTACTTC
D gene: NA
J gene: TRBJ2-7
V gene: TRBV6-1
clone size: NA

CDR3 protein: CASSVVAGPNTGELFF
CDR3 DNA: TGTGCCAGCAGCGTAGTAGCGGGGCCGAACACCGGGGAGCTGTTTTTT
D gene: TRBD2
J gene: TRBJ2-2
V gene: TRBV9
clone size: NA

CDR3 protein: CASSIGTRVNQPQHF
CDR3 DNA: TGTGCCAGTAGTATTGGGACCCGGGTCAATCAGCCCCAGCATTTT
D gene: NA
J gene: TRBJ1-5
V gene: TRBV19
clone size: NA

CDR3 protein: CASSGRLRTSSYEQYF
CDR3 DNA: TGTGCCAGCAGCGGCAGGCTTCGGACCTCCTCCTACGAGCAGTACTTC
D gene: NA
J gene: TRBJ2-7
V gene: TRBV9
clone size: NA

CDR3 protein: CASSQDGQGGYGYTF
CDR3 DNA: TGCGCCAGCAGCCAAGATGGACAGGGAGGCTATGGCTACACCTTC
D gene: TRBD1
J gene: TRBJ1-2
V gene: TRBV4-3
clone size: NA

CDR3 protein: CASSRQGGSGTDTQYF
CDR3 DNA: TGTGCCAGCAGTCGACAGGGAGGGTCGGGCACAGATACGCAGTATTTT
D gene: NA
J gene: TRBJ2-3
V gene: TRBV2
clone size: NA

CDR3 protein: CASTSDLYSYEQYF
CDR3 DNA: TGTGCCAGCACATCGGACCTTTACTCTTACGAGCAGTACTTC
D gene: NA
J gene: TRBJ2-7
V gene: TRBV2
clone size: NA

CDR3 protein: CASRPHPEGLNTEAFF
CDR3 DNA: TGCGCCAGCAGACCCCATCCAGAGGGCCTGAACACTGAAGCTTTCTTT
D gene: NA
J gene: TRBJ1-1
V gene: TRBV5-1
clone size: NA

CDR3 protein: CASSPLSWTATMNWVFF
CDR3 DNA: TGTGCCAGCAGCCCTCTATCTTGGACAGCTACAATGAACTGGGTGTTTTTT
D gene: NA
J gene: TRBJ1-4
V gene: TRBV7-3
clone size: NA

CDR3 protein: CAITPGQGDYGYTF
CDR3 DNA: TGTGCCATCACGCCGGGACAGGGCGACTATGGCTACACCTTC
D gene: TRBD1
J gene: TRBJ1-2
V gene: TRBV10-3
clone size: NA

CDR3 protein: CASSYYGNGYTF
CDR3 DNA: TGTGCCAGCAGTTACTACGGTAATGGCTACACCTTC
D gene: NA
J gene: TRBJ1-2
V gene: TRBV6-5
clone size: NA

CDR3 protein: CASSFSSTGLGRNQPQHF
CDR3 DNA: TGTGCCAGCAGCTTTTCATCGACAGGGTTGGGTCGCAATCAGCCCCAGCATTTT
D gene: TRBD1
J gene: TRBJ1-5
V gene: TRBV7-2
clone size: once

CDR3 protein: CASSPGTGRSNSPLHF
CDR3 DNA: TGCGCCAGCAGCCCCGGGACGGGACGGAGTAATTCACCCCTCCACTTT
D gene: NA
J gene: TRBJ1-6
V gene: TRBV4-1
clone size: few

CDR3 protein: CASSLVGGRGAFF
CDR3 DNA: TGTGCCAGCAGCTTGGTAGGGGGCAGAGGAGCTTTCTTT
D gene: TRBD1
J gene: TRBJ1-1
V gene: TRBV5-4
clone size: once

CDR3 protein: CASSYLSGATEAFF
CDR3 DNA: TGTGCCAGCAGTTACTTATCAGGGGCCACTGAAGCTTTCTTT
D gene: NA
J gene: TRBJ1-1
V gene: TRBV6-5
clone size: NA

CDR3 protein: CASRSGRRNTEAFF
CDR3 DNA: TGTGCCAGCAGGTCGGGGCGGAGGAACACTGAAGCTTTCTTT
D gene: NA
J gene: TRBJ1-1
V gene: TRBV2
clone size: NA

CDR3 protein: CAWSFRVDYTF
CDR3 DNA: TGTGCCTGGAGTTTCAGGGTAGACTACACCTTC
D gene: NA
J gene: TRBJ1-2
V gene: TRBV30
clone size: NA

CDR3 protein: CASSQDSVGTGNTGELFF
CDR3 DNA: TGCGCCAGCAGCCAAGATTCGGTTGGGACAGGGAACACCGGGGAGCTGTTTTTT
D gene: TRBD1
J gene: TRBJ2-2
V gene: TRBV4-1
clone size: once

CDR3 protein: CASRRAGKETQYF
CDR3 DNA: TGTGCCAGCAGGAGGGCAGGGAAGGAGACCCAGTACTTC
D gene: NA
J gene: TRBJ2-5
V gene: TRBV6-1
clone size: NA

CDR3 protein: CASSYSIVQPQHF
CDR3 DNA: TGTGCCAGCAGTTACTCGATAGTTCAGCCCCAGCATTTT
D gene: NA
J gene: TRBJ1-5
V gene: TRBV6-5
clone size: NA

CDR3 protein: CASSAVDRGMIEQFF
CDR3 DNA: TGTGCCAGCAGCGCCGTGGACAGGGGGATGATCGAGCAGTTCTTC
D gene: TRBD1
J gene: TRBJ2-1
V gene: TRBV11-2
clone size: NA

CDR3 protein: CASSPIAGTSHFNEQFF
CDR3 DNA: TGCGCCAGCAGCCCCATTGCCGGGACTAGCCACTTCAATGAGCAGTTCTTC
D gene: TRBD2
J gene: TRBJ2-1
V gene: TRBV5-1
clone size: once

CDR3 protein: CASSLSTSPDEQFF
CDR3 DNA: TGTGCCAGCAGCTTGTCGACTAGCCCCGATGAGCAGTTCTTC
D gene: TRBD2
J gene: TRBJ2-1
V gene: TRBV5-6
clone size: NA

CDR3 protein: CASSMGYLGEQFF
CDR3 DNA: TGTGCCAGTAGTATGGGCTACTTGGGTGAGCAGTTCTTC
D gene: NA
J gene: TRBJ2-1
V gene: TRBV19
clone size: NA

CDR3 protein: CASSINSAPLYGYTF
CDR3 DNA: TGTGCCAGTAGTATTAACAGCGCACCCCTCTATGGCTACACCTTC
D gene: NA
J gene: TRBJ1-2
V gene: TRBV19
clone size: NA

CDR3 protein: CASSELQGADTEAFF
CDR3 DNA: TGCGCCAGCAGTGAGTTACAGGGGGCGGACACTGAAGCTTTCTTT
D gene: TRBD1
J gene: TRBJ1-1
V gene: TRBV10-2
clone size: NA

CDR3 protein: CASSLGQYNEQFF
CDR3 DNA: TGCGCCAGCAGCTTGGGTCAGTACAATGAGCAGTTCTTC
D gene: NA
J gene: TRBJ2-1
V gene: TRBV5-1
clone size: NA

CDR3 protein: CASKLEQNTEAFF
CDR3 DNA: TGTGCCAGCAAACTGGAGCAGAACACTGAAGCTTTCTTT
D gene: NA
J gene: TRBJ1-1
V gene: TRBV7-9
clone size: once

CDR3 protein: CASSHPPGLAGGPSWETQYF
CDR3 DNA: TGCGCCAGCAGCCACCCTCCGGGACTAGCGGGAGGGCCGTCGTGGGAGACCCAGTACTTC
D gene: TRBD2
J gene: TRBJ2-5
V gene: TRBV4-1
clone size: NA

CDR3 protein: CASSLEGTLYGYTF
CDR3 DNA: TGTGCCAGCAGCTTAGAGGGCACACTCTATGGCTACACCTTC
D gene: NA
J gene: TRBJ1-2
V gene: TRBV7-9
clone size: few

CDR3 protein: CSVEDPLAGGYNEQFF
CDR3 DNA: TGCAGCGTTGAGGATCCACTAGCGGGAGGGTACAATGAGCAGTTCTTC
D gene: TRBD2
J gene: TRBJ2-1
V gene: TRBV29-1
clone size: NA

CDR3 protein: CASSYTQSYGTSGSYEQYF
CDR3 DNA: TGTGCCAGCAGCTATACCCAGAGCTACGGGACTAGCGGGAGTTACGAGCAGTACTTC
D gene: TRBD2
J gene: TRBJ2-7
V gene: TRBV7-2
clone size: NA

CDR3 protein: CASTRGHTEAFF
CDR3 DNA: TGTGCCAGTACCAGGGGGCACACTGAAGCTTTCTTT
D gene: TRBD1
J gene: TRBJ1-1
V gene: TRBV19
clone size: NA

CDR3 protein: CASSLIGTGYTF
CDR3 DNA: TGTGCCAGCAGCTTGATAGGGACGGGCTACACCTTC
D gene: NA
J gene: TRBJ1-2
V gene: TRBV5-6
clone size: NA